These 21 T cell receptor beta chains were sequenced from one sample in a study of T cells expressing NK-cell markers. TCRdb re-called the 5' RACE reads and gives one entry per CDR3 protein, without DNA. The table for this sample gives 400,000 to 450,000 distinct CDR3 sequences. The sequenced material came from blood T cells: a sorted CD56 or NKG2C T cell subset, CD4+ or CD8+ T cells, or bulk PBMC T cells (not recorded which). The receptors were sampled from a woman between 18 and 69 years old in good health.

The rearrangement joins TRBV4-2 to TRBJ2-5; the D gene TCRdb calls, TRBD2, cannot be checked with no DNA. Per germline, CDR1 LGHNA and CDR2 YNFKEQ. This CDR3 spans 16 amino acids. The CDR3 spells CASSPGLAEGVETQYF.

The V and J genes are TRBV20-1 and TRBJ2-1; TCRdb selects TRBD2, and the lack of DNA leaves this call unchecked. The V gene's germline CDR1 is DFQATT and CDR2 SNEGSKA (reference sequence). There are 15 residues in the CDR3. The CDR3 loop is CSAPQRAEHYNEQFF.

The V gene is TRBV19, the J gene TRBJ2-3; TCRdb reports TRBD1, a call that lacks DNA to check it against. This CDR3 spans 15 amino acids. Germline-derived CDR1 and CDR2 are LNHDA and SQIVND (reference sequence). Here the CDR3 reads CASSQRDRYTDTQYF.

The gene calls are TRBV10-3 and TRBJ1-5. The CDR3 covers 13 residues. CDR1 is ENHRY, CDR2 SYGVKD, per germline. The CDR3 here is CAISLDSDQPQHF.

The V and J genes are TRBV18 and TRBJ1-1; lacking DNA, the TRBD1 call made by TCRdb goes unchecked. Germline CDR1 and CDR2: KGHSH and LQKENI. The CDR3 covers 13 residues. CDR3 sequence: CASSHGQYTEAFF. Using reference TRBV18 and TRBJ1-1 for the parts outside the CDR3, the full variable domain is NAGVMQNPRHLVRRRGQEARLRCSPMKGHSHVYWYRQLPEEGLKFMVYLQKENIIDESGMPKERFSAEFPKEGPSILRIQQVVRGDSAAYFCASSHGQYTEAFFGQGTRLTVV.

The rearrangement uses TRBV5-4 and TRBJ2-3. The length of the CDR3 is 14 residues. Germline V gene data show CDR1 as SGHNT and CDR2 as YYREEE (reference sequence). The chain's CDR3 is CASSLIGSSVAQYF.

The V call is TRBV12-3 or TRBV12-4, the J call TRBJ2-7; no DNA is available, so the TRBD2 call from TCRdb remains unchecked. The CDR3 is 16 amino acids. CDR3 protein: CASSNWGSGSSYEQYF.

This sequence joins TRBV12-3 or TRBV12-4 and TRBJ2-3; TCRdb gives TRBD1 as the D gene, but with no DNA this cannot be confirmed. This CDR3 has 13 amino acids. CDR3 amino acids: CASSGQGANLPYF.

The chain couples TRBV4-2 to TRBJ2-3; TCRdb's D call, TRBD2, is unchecked because there is no DNA. Germline lookup yields CDR1 LGHNA and CDR2 YNFKEQ. The CDR3 sequence is 15 residues long. The CDR3 spells CASSQELAGGQTQYF.

This chain uses TRBV4-1 with TRBJ2-1. The CDR3 consists of 11 residues. Germline CDR1 and CDR2: MGHRA and YSYEKL. The chain's CDR3 is CASRALDEQFF.

The CDR3 loop reads CTSSPGLSSYNEQFF. The chain couples TRBV7-2 to TRBJ2-1; TCRdb calls TRBD2, which cannot be checked without DNA. CDR3 length equals 15 residues. Germline values: CDR1 SGHTA, CDR2 FQGNSA.

This chain connects TRBV7-9 to TRBJ1-1. From germline, CDR1 is SEHNR and CDR2 FQNEAQ (reference sequence). This CDR3 region has 14 residues. The CDR3 reads CASSSRAGNTEAFF.

The J gene is TRBJ2-1, the V gene TRBV9; TCRdb returns TRBD1, unconfirmable since there is no DNA. Germline V lookup: CDR1 SGDLS, CDR2 YYNGEE. The CDR3 spans 16 residues. The CDR3 is CASSIHRDRGPNEQFF. The variable domain in full, with the rest retrieved from reference TRBV9 and TRBJ2-1, is DSGVTQTPKHLITATGQRVTLRCSPRSGDLSVYWYQQSLDQGLQFLIQYYNGEERAKGNILERFSAQQFPDLHSELNLSSLELGDSALYFCASSIHRDRGPNEQFFGPGTRLTVL.

The chain combines TRBV5-1 with TRBJ1-2. Germline V gives CDR1 SGHRS, CDR2 YFSETQ. The CDR3 sequence is 14 residues long. The CDR3 sequence: CASSLDSANYGYTF.

This chain joins TRBV7-2 and TRBJ2-7; TCRdb lists TRBD2, though no DNA is available to test this call. CDR3 length equals 13 residues. Germline CDR1 is SGHTA and CDR2 is FQGNSA. This CDR3 reads CASSPPGSYEQYF. Together with reference TRBV7-2 and TRBJ2-7, the CDR3 gives the full variable domain: GAGVSQSPSNKVTEKGKDVELRCDPISGHTALYWYRQSLGQGLEFLIYFQGNSAPDKSGLPSDRFSAERTGGSVSTLTIQRTQQEDSAVYLCASSPPGSYEQYFGPGTRLTVT.

The chain couples TRBV12-3 or TRBV12-4 to TRBJ2-5; TCRdb's D call of TRBD2 is untestable without DNA. The CDR3 has 15 residues. CDR3 loop: CASSSPSGGQETQYF.

V and J are TRBV27 and TRBJ1-4; the D gene TCRdb calls, TRBD1, cannot be checked with no DNA. This CDR3 comprises 17 residues. Germline V lookup: CDR1 MNHEY, CDR2 SMNVEV (reference sequence). CDR3 sequence: CASSLSPTTGVGEKLFF.

The chain has TRBV9 and TRBJ2-3; without DNA, the TCRdb call of TRBD2 cannot be checked. This CDR3 spans 16 amino acids. The germline CDR1 and CDR2 sequences are SGDLS and YYNGEE. The CDR3 loop is CASSVRRESDGETQYF.

The chain combines TRBV20-1 with TRBJ1-2; TCRdb gives TRBD1 as the D gene, but with no DNA this cannot be confirmed. Per the germline V gene, CDR1 is DFQATT and CDR2 is SNEGSKA (reference sequence). The CDR3 spans 13 residues. The CDR3 protein is CSARDRDRGGYTF.

The chain has TRBV12-3 or TRBV12-4 and TRBJ1-4; TCRdb's assignment of TRBD1 cannot be checked, as there is no DNA. The CDR3 is made up of 16 amino acids. The CDR3 is CASMGQALPTNEKLFF.

The chain links TRBV29-1 to TRBJ2-4; TCRdb's D call, TRBD1, is unchecked because there is no DNA. Germline V gene sequence: CDR1 SQVTM, CDR2 ANQGSEA. The CDR3 sequence is 11 residues long. CDR3 amino acids: CSAESGGIQYF.